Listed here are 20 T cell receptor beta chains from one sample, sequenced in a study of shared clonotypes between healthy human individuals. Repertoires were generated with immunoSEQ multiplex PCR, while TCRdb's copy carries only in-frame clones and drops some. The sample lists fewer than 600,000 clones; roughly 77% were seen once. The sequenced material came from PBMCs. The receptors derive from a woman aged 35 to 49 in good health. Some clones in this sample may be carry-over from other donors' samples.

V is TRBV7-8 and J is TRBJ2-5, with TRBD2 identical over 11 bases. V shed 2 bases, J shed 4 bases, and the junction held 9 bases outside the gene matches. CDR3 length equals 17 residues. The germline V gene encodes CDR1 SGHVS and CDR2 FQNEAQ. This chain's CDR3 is CASSLRALAGGSETQYF. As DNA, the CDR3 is TGTGCCAGCAGCTTAAGAGCTCTAGCGGGAGGCTCAGAGACCCAGTACTTC.

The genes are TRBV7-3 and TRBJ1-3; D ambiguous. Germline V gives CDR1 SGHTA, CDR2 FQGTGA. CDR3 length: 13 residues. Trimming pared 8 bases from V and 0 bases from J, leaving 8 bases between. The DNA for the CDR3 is TGTGCCAGCGGACGGACCTCTGGAAACACCATATATTTT. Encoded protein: CASGRTSGNTIYF.

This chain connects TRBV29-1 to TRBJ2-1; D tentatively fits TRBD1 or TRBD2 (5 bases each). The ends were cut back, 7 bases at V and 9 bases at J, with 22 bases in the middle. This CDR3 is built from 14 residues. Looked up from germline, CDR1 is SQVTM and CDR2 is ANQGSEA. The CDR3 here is CSADGTDGIGEQFF. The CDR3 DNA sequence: TGCAGCGCCGACGGGACCGATGGGATCGGTGAGCAGTTCTTC.

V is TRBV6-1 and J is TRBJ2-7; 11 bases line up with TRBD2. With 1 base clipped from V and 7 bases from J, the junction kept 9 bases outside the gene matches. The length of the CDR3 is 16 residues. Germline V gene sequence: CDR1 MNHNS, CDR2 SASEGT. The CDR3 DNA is TGTGCCAGCAGTGAAGGGGGTAGCGGGAGGGCCCGGGAGCAGTACTTC. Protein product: CASSEGGSGRAREQYF.

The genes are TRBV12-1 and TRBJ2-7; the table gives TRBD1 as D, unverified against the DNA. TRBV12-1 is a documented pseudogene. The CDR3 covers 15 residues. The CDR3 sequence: CASSFAGRGPYEQYF. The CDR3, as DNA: TGTGCCAGCAGCTTTGCGGGCAGGGGGCCCTACGAGCAGTACTTC.

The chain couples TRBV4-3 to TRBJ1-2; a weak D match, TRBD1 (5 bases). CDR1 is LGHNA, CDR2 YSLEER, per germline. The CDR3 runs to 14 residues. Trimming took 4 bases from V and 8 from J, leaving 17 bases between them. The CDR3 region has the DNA TGCGCCAGCAGCCCGATCGGGCAGGGCGGGGGCTACACCTTC. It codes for CASSPIGQGGGYTF.

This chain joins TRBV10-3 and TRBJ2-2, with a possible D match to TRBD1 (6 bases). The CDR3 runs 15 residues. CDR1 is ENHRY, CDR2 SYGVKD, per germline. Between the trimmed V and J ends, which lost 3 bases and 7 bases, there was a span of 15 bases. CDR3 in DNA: TGTGCCATCAGTGATACACAGGGAACGAACGGGGAGCTGTTTTTT. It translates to CAISDTQGTNGELFF.

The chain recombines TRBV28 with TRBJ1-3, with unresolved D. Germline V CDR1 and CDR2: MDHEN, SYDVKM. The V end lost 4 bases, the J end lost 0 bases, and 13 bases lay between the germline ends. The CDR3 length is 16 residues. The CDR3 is CASSSPRGLSGNTIYF. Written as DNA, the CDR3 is TGTGCCAGCAGTTCTCCCCGCGGACTCTCTGGAAACACCATATATTTT.

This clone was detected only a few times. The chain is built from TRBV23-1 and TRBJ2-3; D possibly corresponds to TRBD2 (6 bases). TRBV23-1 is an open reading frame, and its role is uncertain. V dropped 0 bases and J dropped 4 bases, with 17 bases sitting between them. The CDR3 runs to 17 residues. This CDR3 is CASSQSGREKGPDTQYF. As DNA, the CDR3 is TGCGCCAGCAGTCAATCGGGACGGGAGAAGGGGCCAGATACGCAGTATTTT.

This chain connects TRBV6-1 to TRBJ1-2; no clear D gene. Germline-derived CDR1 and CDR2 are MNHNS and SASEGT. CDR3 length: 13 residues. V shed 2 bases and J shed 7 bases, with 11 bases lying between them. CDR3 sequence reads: CASSESVVSGYTF. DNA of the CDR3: TGTGCCAGCAGTGAAAGCGTGGTCAGTGGCTACACCTTC.

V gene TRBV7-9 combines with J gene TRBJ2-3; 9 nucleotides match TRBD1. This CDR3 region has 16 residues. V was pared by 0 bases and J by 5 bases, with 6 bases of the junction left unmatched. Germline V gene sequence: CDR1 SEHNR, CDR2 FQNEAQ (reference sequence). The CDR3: CASSLAIQGAKDTQYF. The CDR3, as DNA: TGTGCCAGCAGCTTAGCAATACAGGGGGCAAAAGATACGCAGTATTTT.

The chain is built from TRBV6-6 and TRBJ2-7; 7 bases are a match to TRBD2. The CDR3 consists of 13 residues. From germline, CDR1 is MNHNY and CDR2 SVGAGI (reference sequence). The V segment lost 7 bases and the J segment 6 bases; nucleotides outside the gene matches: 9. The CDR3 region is CASKLAGEVEQYF. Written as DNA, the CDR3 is TGTGCCAGCAAGCTCGCGGGAGAGGTCGAGCAGTACTTC.

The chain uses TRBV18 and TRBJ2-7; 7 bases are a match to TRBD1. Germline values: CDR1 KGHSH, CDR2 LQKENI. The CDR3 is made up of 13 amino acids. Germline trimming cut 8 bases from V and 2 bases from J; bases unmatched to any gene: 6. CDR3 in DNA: TGTGCCAGCCGTACAGGGGCCACCTACGAGCAGTACTTC. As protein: CASRTGATYEQYF.

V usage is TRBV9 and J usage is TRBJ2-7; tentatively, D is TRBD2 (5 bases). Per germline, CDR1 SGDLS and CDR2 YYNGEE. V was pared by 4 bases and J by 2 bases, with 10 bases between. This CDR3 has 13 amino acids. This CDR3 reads CASSRGLTYEQYF. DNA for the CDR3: TGTGCCAGCAGCCGCGGGCTAACCTACGAGCAGTACTTC. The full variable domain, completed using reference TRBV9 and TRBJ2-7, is DSGVTQTPKHLITATGQRVTLRCSPRSGDLSVYWYQQSLDQGLQFLIQYYNGEERAKGNILERFSAQQFPDLHSELNLSSLELGDSALYFCASSRGLTYEQYFGPGTRLTVT.

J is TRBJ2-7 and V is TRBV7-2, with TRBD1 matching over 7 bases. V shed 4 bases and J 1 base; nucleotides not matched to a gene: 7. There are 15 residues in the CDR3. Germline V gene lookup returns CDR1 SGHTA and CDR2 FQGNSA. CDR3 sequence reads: CASSSPPGQSYEQYF. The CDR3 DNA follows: TGTGCCAGCAGCTCGCCGCCGGGACAGTCCTACGAGCAGTACTTC.

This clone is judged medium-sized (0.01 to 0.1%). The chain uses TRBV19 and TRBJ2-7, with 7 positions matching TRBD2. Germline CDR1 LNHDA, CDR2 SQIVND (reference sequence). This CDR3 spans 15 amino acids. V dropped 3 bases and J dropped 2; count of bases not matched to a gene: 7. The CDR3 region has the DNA TGTGCCAGTAGTATTGGGTCGGGAGGCCCCTACGAGCAGTACTTC. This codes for CASSIGSGGPYEQYF.

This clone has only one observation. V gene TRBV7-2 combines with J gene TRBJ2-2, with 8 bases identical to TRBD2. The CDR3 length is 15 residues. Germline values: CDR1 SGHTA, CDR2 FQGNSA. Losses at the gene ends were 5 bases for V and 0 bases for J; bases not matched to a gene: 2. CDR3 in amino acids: CASSPGGTNTGELFF. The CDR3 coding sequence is TGTGCCAGCAGCCCGGGGGGGACGAACACCGGGGAGCTGTTTTTT.

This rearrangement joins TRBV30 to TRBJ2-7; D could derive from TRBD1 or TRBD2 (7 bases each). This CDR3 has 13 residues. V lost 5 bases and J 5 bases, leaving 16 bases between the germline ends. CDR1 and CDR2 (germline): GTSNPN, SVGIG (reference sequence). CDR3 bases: TGTGCCTGGGCGGGAGACAGGGTACACGAGCAGTACTTC. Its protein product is CAWAGDRVHEQYF.

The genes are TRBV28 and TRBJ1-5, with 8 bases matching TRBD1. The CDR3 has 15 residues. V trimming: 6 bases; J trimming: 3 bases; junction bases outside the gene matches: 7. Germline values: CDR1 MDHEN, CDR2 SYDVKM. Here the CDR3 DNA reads TGTGCCAGCAGCCTAACAGGGGGGAACAATCAGCCCCAGCATTTT. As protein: CASSLTGGNNQPQHF.

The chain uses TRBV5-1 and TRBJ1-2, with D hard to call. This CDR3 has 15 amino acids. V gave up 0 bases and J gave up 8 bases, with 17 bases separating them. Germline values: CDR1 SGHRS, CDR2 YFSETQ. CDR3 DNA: TGCGCCAGCAGCTTGGAAGCCAGCCCATTGACGGGCTACACCTTC. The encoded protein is CASSLEASPLTGYTF. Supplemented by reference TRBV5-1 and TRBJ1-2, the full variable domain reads KAGVTQTPRYLIKTRGQQVTLSCSPISGHRSVSWYQQTPGQGLQFLFEYFSETQRNKGNFPGRFSGRQFSNSRSEMNVSTLELGDSALYLCASSLEASPLTGYTFGSGTRLTVV.